This TCR beta chain stems from a study of blood T cell repertoires in COVID-19. Sequenced by immunoSEQ multiplex PCR; TCRdb stores in-frame clones only, minus some. Among hundreds of thousands of clones, 75% to 90% were seen once, and the ten largest hold around 2%. Material for sequencing was PBMCs or T cells enriched from blood (not recorded which). The clonotype originates from a woman under 30 who had recovered from COVID-19.

Here the CDR3 reads CASSPWAWGHRDTQYF. CDR3 DNA: TGTGCCAGCAGCCCGTGGGCGTGGGGGCACCGGGATACGCAGTATTTT. This chain links TRBV3-1 (or the pseudogene TRBV3-2) with TRBJ2-3; D possibly corresponds to TRBD1 (6 bases). Germline V gene lookup returns CDR1 LGHDT and CDR2 YNNKEL (reference sequence). This CDR3 spans 16 amino acids. The V gene lost 4 bases and the J gene lost 6 bases, with 20 bases spanning the gap.